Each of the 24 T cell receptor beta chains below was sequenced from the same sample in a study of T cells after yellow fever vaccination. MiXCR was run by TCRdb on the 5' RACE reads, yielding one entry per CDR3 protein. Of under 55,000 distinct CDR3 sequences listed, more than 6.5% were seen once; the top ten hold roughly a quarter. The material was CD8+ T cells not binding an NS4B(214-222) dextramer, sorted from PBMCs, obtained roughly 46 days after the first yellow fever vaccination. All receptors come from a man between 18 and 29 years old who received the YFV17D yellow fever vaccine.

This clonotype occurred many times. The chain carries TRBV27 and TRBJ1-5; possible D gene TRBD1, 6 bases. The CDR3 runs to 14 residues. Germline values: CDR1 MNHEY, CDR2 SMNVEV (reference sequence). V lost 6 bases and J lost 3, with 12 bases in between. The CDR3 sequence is CASSRDKDNQPQHF. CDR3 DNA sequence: TGTGCCAGCAGCCGGGACAAAGACAATCAGCCCCAGCATTTT.

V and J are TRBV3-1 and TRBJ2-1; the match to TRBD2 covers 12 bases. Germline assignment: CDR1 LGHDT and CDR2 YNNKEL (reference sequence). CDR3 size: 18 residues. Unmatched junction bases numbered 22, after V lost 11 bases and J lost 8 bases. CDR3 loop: CACCFPSGGELYFDEQFF. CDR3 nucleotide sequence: TGTGCCTGCTGTTTCCCTAGCGGGGGGGAATTATATTTCGATGAGCAGTTCTTC.

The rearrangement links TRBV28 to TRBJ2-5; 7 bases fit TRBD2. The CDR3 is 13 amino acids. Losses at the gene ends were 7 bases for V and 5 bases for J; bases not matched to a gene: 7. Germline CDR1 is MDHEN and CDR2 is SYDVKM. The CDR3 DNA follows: TGTGCCAGCATTTCCCGGGGGGTGGAGACCCAGTACTTC. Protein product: CASISRGVETQYF. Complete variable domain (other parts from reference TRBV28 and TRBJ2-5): DVKVTQSSRYLVKRTGEKVFLECVQDMDHENMFWYRQDPGLGLRLIYFSYDVKMKEKGDIPEGYSVSREKKERFSLILESASTNQTSMYLCASISRGVETQYFGPGTRLLVL.

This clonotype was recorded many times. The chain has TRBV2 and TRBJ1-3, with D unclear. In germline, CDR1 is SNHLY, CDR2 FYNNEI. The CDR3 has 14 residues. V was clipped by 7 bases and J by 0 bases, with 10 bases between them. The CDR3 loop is CASIPLGSGNTIYF. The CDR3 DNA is TGTGCCAGCATCCCACTGGGCTCTGGAAACACCATATATTTT.

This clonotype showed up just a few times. CDR3: CASSLAGTLSSYEQYV. Written as DNA, the CDR3 is TGTGCCAGCAGCTTGGCGGGGACTTTAAGCTCCTACGAGCAGTACGTC. The J gene is TRBJ2-7, the V gene TRBV5-5, with a weak D call TRBD2 (6 bases). The germline V gene has CDR1 SGHKS and CDR2 YYEKEE (reference sequence). V lost 0 bases, J lost 0 bases, and 13 bases lay in between. The length of the CDR3 is 16 residues.

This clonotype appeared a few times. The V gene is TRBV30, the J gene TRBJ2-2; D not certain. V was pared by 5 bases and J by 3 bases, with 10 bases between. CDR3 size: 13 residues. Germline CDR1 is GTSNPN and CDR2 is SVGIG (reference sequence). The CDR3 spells CAWGSGDTGELFF. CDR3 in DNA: TGTGCCTGGGGCTCAGGAGACACCGGGGAGCTGTTTTTT. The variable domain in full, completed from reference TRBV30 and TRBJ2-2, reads SQTIHQWPATLVQPVGSPLSLECTVEGTSNPNLYWYRQAAGRGLQLLFYSVGIGQISSEVPQNLSASRPQDRQFILSSKKLLLSDSGFYLCAWGSGDTGELFFGEGSRLTVL.

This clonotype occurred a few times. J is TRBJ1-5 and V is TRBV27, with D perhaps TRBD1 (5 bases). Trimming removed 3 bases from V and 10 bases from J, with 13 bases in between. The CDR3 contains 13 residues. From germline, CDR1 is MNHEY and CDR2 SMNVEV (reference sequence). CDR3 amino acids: CASSFQGNRPQHF. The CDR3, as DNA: TGTGCCAGCAGTTTCCAGGGTAATCGTCCCCAGCATTTT.

The CDR3 region has the DNA TGTGCCTGGAGTGGGGGGCTTGGGGGCTACACCTTC. It is translated as CAWSGGLGGYTF. The V call is TRBV30, the J call TRBJ1-2, with D perhaps matching TRBD1 (6 bases). The CDR3 has 12 residues. V lost 1 base, J lost 8 bases, and 11 bases lay in between. The germline gives CDR1 GTSNPN, CDR2 SVGIG (reference sequence).

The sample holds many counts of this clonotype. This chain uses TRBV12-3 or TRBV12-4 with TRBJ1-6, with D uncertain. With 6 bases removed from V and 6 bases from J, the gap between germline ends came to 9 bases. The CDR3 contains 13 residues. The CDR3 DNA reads TGTGCCAGCAGCAGGATTCCTAATTCACCCCTCCACTTT. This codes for CASSRIPNSPLHF.

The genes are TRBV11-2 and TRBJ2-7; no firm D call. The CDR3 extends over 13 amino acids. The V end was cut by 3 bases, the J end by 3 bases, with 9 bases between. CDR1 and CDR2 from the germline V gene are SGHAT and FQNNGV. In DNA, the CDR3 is TGTGCCAGCAGCTTCCTTGACAACTACGAGCAGTACGTC. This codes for CASSFLDNYEQYV.

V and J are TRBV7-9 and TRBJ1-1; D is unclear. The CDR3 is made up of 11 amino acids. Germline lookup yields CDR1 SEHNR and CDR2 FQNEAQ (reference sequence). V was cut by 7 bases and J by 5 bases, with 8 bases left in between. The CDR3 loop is CASTFGTEAFF. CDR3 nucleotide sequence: TGTGCCAGCACCTTCGGGACTGAAGCTTTCTTT.

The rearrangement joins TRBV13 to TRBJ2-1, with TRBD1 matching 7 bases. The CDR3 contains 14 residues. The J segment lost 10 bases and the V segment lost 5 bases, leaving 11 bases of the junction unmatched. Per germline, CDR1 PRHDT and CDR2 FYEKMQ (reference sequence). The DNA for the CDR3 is TGTGCCAGCAGCGTTGACAGGGTAAGCAAGGAGCAGTTCTTC. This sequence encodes CASSVDRVSKEQFF.

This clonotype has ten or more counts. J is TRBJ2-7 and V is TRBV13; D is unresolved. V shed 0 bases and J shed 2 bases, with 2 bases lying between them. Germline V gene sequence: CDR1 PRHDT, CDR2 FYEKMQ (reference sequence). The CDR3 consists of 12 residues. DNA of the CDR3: TGTGCCAGCAGCTTAGGGGCCTACGAGCAGTACTTC. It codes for CASSLGAYEQYF.

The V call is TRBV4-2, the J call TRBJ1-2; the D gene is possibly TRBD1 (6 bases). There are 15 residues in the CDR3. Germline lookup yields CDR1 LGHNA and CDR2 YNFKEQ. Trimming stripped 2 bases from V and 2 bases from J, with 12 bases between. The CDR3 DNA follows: TGTGCCAGCAGCCAACCCAACAGGGAAAACTATGGCTACACCTTC. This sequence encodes CASSQPNRENYGYTF.

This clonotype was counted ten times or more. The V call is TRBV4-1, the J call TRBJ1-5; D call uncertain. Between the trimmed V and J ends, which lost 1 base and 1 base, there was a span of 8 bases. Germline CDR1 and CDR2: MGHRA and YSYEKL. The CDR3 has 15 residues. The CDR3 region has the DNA TGCGCCAGCAGCCAAGGAGGAGGCAGCAATCAGCCCCAGCATTTT. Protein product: CASSQGGGSNQPQHF.

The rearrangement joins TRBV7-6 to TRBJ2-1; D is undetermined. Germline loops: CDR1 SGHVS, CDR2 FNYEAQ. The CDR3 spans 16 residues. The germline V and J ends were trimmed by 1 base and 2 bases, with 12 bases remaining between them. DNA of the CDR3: TGTGCCAGCAGCTTAGTCGGTCGCGGTACCTACAATGAGCAGTTCTTC. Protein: CASSLVGRGTYNEQFF.

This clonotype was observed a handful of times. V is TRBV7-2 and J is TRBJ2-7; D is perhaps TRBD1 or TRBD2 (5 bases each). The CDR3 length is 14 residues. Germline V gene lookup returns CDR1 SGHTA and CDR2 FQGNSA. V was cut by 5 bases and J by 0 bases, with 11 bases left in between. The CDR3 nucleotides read TGTGCCAGCAGCGCACCGGGGCACTCCTACGAGCAGTACGTC. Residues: CASSAPGHSYEQYV.

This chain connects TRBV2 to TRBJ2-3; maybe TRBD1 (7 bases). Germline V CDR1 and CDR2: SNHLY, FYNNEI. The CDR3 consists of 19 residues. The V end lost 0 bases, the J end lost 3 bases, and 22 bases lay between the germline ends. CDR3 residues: CASSEASGGVTGPTDTQYF. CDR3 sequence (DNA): TGTGCCAGCAGTGAAGCCTCAGGCGGGGTGACAGGGCCAACAGATACGCAGTATTTT.

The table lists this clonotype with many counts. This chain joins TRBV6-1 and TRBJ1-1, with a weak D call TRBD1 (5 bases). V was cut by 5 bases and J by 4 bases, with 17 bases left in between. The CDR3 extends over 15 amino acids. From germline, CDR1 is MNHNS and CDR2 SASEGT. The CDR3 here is CASSPWGVGGTEAFF. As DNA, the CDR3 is TGTGCCAGCAGTCCCTGGGGGGTTGGGGGCACTGAAGCTTTCTTT.

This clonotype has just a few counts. This CDR3 reads CASSLRTGGVYEQFF. CDR3 bases: TGTGCCAGCAGCTTACGAACGGGGGGAGTCTATGAGCAGTTCTTC. The J gene is TRBJ2-1, the V gene TRBV11-1, with 7 bases lining up with TRBD2. Looked up from germline, CDR1 is SGHAT and CDR2 is FQDESV (reference sequence). The V segment lost 2 bases and the J segment 8 bases; nucleotides outside the gene matches: 9. The CDR3 runs 15 residues.

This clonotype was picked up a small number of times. The CDR3 region is CASSYSSGYMNTEAFF. The CDR3 nucleotides read TGTGCCAGCAGTTACTCGTCAGGATATATGAACACTGAAGCTTTCTTT. The chain combines TRBV6-5 with TRBJ1-1; D call uncertain. V was shortened by 0 bases and J by 0 bases, with 11 bases between the two germline ends. CDR3 length equals 16 residues. Germline CDR1 is MNHEY and CDR2 is SVGAGI.

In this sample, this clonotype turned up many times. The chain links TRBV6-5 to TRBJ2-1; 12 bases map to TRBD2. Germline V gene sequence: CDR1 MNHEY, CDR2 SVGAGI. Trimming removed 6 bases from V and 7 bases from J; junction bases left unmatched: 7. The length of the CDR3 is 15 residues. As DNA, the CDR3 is TGTGCCAGCAGCTCGACTAGCGGGGGTCCAAATGAGCAGTTCTTC. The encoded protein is CASSSTSGGPNEQFF.

CDR3 nucleotide sequence: TGTGCCAGCAGCAAAGAAACTGGAAACACCATATATTTT. Translated: CASSKETGNTIYF. This chain uses TRBV21-1 with TRBJ1-3. TRBV21-1 is reported as a pseudogene. CDR3 length equals 13 residues.

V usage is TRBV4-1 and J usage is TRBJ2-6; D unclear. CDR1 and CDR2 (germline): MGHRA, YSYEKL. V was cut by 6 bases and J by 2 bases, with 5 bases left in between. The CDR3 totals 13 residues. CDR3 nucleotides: TGCGCCAGCAGGGCGGCTGGGGCCAACGTCCTGACTTTC. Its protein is CASRAAGANVLTF.